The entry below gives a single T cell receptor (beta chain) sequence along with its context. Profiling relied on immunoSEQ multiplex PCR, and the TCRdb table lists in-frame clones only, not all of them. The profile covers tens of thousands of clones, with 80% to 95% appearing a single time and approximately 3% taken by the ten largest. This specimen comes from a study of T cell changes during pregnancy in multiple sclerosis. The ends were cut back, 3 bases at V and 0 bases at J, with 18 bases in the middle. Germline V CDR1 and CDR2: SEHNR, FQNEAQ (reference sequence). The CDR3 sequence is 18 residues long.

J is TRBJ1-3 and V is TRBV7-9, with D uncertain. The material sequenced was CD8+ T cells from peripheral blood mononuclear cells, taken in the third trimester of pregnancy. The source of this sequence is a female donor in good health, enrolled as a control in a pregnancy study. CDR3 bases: TGTGCCAGCAGCTTCAGATATGGACTTCCCAGCTCTGGAAACACCATATATTTT. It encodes CASSFRYGLPSSGNTIYF.